The 12 T cell receptor beta chains given below trace back to one sample, sequenced in a study of control samples from healthy donors and cancer patients. The table came from immunoSEQ multiplex PCR; TCRdb's copy has only in-frame clones and leaves some out. In the table there are about 130,000 clones, around 94% of which are singletons. The sequenced sample was PBMCs. The receptor set was obtained from a man at least 80 years old with head and neck cancer.

J is TRBJ2-3 and V is TRBV5-1, with 9 bases that match TRBD2. The CDR3 has 18 amino acids. Germline lookup yields CDR1 SGHRS and CDR2 YFSETQ. J gave up 1 base and V 0 bases, and 9 bases lay outside the gene matches. CDR3 nucleotides: TGCGCCAGCAGCTTGGTTCCTAGCGGGGAATCGGGCACAGATACGCAGTATTTT. It yields the protein CASSLVPSGESGTDTQYF.

V gene TRBV14 combines with J gene TRBJ1-4; D not certain. Deletions cut 0 bases from V and 11 bases from J, with 16 bases between. This CDR3 region has 15 residues. Germline CDR1 is SGHDN and CDR2 is FVKESK. This CDR3 is CASSQERRSDGKLFF. In DNA form, the CDR3 reads TGTGCCAGCAGCCAAGAAAGGAGATCAGACGGGAAACTGTTTTTT.

This chain connects TRBV7-2 to TRBJ1-2; TRBD1 matches at 9 bases. Germline lookup yields CDR1 SGHTA and CDR2 FQGNSA. V shed 0 bases, J shed 4 bases, and the junction held 6 bases outside the gene matches. This CDR3 spans 16 amino acids. DNA of the CDR3: TGTGCCAGCAGCTTAGCATCGGGGACAGGGACCTATGGCTACACCTTC. This encodes CASSLASGTGTYGYTF.

The V and J genes are TRBV6-5 and TRBJ1-2; 8 bases fit TRBD1. Losses at the gene ends were 6 bases for V and 8 bases for J; bases not matched to a gene: 8. The CDR3 is made up of 13 amino acids. Looked up from germline, CDR1 is MNHEY and CDR2 is SVGAGI. CDR3 bases: TGTGCCAGCAGCCGGACAGGGCAGGGGGGCTACACCTTC. It translates to CASSRTGQGGYTF.

Only one count was recorded for this clone. V and J are TRBV10-1 and TRBJ2-3; 8 bases agree with TRBD1. V shed 1 base and J 3 bases; nucleotides not matched to a gene: 6. This CDR3 is built from 16 residues. Germline CDR1 is WNHNN and CDR2 is SYGVQD (reference sequence). CDR3 nucleotides: TGCGCCAGCAGTGAGTTCAGGACAGGGTATACAGATACGCAGTATTTT. Protein: CASSEFRTGYTDTQYF.

Here the CDR3 reads CASSFRGGGGYTF. Here the CDR3 DNA reads TGTGCCAGCAGTTTTCGCGGGGGCGGAGGCTACACCTTC. The J gene is TRBJ1-2, the V gene TRBV27; D may be TRBD1 (6 bases). The CDR3 has 13 residues. In germline, CDR1 is MNHEY, CDR2 SMNVEV (reference sequence). Between the trimmed V and J ends, which lost 3 bases and 8 bases, there was a span of 13 bases.

J is TRBJ1-3 and V is TRBV5-1, with a possible D match to TRBD1 (6 bases). Deletions cut 2 bases from V and 3 bases from J, with 9 bases between. CDR3 length: 14 amino acids. CDR1 SGHRS and CDR2 YFSETQ come from the germline V gene. CDR3 sequence: CASSFGQRGNTIYF. The CDR3 DNA reads TGCGCCAGCAGCTTCGGACAGCGTGGAAACACCATATATTTT.

The rearrangement uses TRBV5-5 and TRBJ2-1; TRBD2 agrees at 11 bases. CDR3 length equals 15 residues. With V trimmed by 4 bases and J by 7 bases, 7 bases remained unmatched. Germline CDR1 is SGHKS and CDR2 is YYEKEE (reference sequence). The CDR3 sequence: CASSLVAGGHNEQFF. The CDR3 DNA is TGTGCCAGCAGCCTCGTAGCGGGGGGGCATAATGAGCAGTTCTTC.

The chain uses TRBV25-1 and TRBJ2-2; D perhaps matches TRBD2 (7 bases). V shed 5 bases and J shed 4 bases, with 11 bases lying between them. From germline, CDR1 is MGHDK and CDR2 SYGVNS. CDR3 length equals 14 residues. The CDR3 is CASSLGGATGELFF. The CDR3 region has the DNA TGTGCCAGCAGTTTAGGGGGGGCCACCGGGGAGCTGTTTTTT.

This sequence joins TRBV4-1 and TRBJ1-2; unclear D gene. Germline V gene data show CDR1 as MGHRA and CDR2 as YSYEKL. This CDR3 is 15 amino acids long. V shed 0 bases and J shed 3 bases, with 11 bases lying between them. The CDR3 sequence: CASSQEIRMDYGYTF. CDR3 DNA: TGCGCCAGCAGCCAAGAAATTCGGATGGACTATGGCTACACCTTC.

The chain has TRBV6-4 and TRBJ2-3; TRBD1 matches at 8 bases. Germline V gene data show CDR1 as MRHNA and CDR2 as SNTAGT. The junction had 1 base not matched to a gene; V was cut back by 4 bases and J by 4 bases. This CDR3 contains 13 residues. The CDR3 reads CASSGDRSDTQYF. CDR3 sequence (DNA): TGTGCCAGCAGTGGGGACAGGTCAGATACGCAGTATTTT.

The chain uses TRBV6-6 and TRBJ1-5; no reliable D call. The CDR3 is 16 amino acids. Germline assignment: CDR1 MNHNY and CDR2 SVGAGI (reference sequence). Trimming removed 6 bases at V and 0 bases at J, with 15 bases between. The CDR3 sequence is CASSRSPGYSNQPQHF. The CDR3, as DNA: TGTGCCAGCAGCCGCTCTCCGGGCTATAGCAATCAGCCCCAGCATTTT.